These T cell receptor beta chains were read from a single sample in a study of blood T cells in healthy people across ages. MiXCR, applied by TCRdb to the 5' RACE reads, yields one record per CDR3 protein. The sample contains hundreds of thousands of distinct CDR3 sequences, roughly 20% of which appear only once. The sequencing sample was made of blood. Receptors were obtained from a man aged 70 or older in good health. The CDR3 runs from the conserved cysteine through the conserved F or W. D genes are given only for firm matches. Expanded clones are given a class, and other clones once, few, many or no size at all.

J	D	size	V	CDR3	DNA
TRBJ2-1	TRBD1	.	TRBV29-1	CSVERPDRDYEQFF	TGCAGCGTTGAAAGGCCGGACAGGGACTATGAGCAGTTCTTC
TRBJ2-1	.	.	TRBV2	CASGSRAETSYNEQFF	TGTGCCAGCGGATCCCGAGCGGAGACCTCCTACAATGAGCAGTTCTTC
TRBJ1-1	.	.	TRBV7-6	CASSQDPGGTEAFF	TGTGCCAGCAGCCAAGACCCGGGGGGGACTGAAGCTTTCTTT
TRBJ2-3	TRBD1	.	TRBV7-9	CASAGTGGADTQYF	TGTGCCAGCGCCGGGACAGGGGGCGCAGATACGCAGTATTTT
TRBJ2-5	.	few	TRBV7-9	CASSPWRVGETQYF	TGTGCCAGCAGCCCGTGGCGTGTAGGAGAGACCCAGTACTTC
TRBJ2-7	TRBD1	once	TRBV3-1	CASSQTGTGAHEQYF	TGTGCCAGCAGCCAAACCGGGACAGGGGCACACGAGCAGTACTTC
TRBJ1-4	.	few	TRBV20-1	CSASTILGINEKLFF	TGCAGTGCTAGTACTATCCTTGGGATTAATGAAAAACTGTTTTTT
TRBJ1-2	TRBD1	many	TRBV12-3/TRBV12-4	CASSFGTGGYGYTF	TGTGCCAGCAGTTTCGGGACAGGGGGCTATGGCTACACCTTC
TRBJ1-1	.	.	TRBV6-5	CASSSRGPTEAFF	TGTGCCAGCAGTTCCAGGGGCCCCACTGAAGCTTTCTTT
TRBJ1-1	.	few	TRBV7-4	CASSSSDRGVSDAEAFF	TGTGCCAGCAGCTCGTCGGATAGGGGGGTATCTGACGCTGAAGCTTTCTTT
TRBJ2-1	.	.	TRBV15	CATSRDLNWDEQFF	TGTGCCACCAGCAGAGATCTAAACTGGGATGAGCAGTTCTTC
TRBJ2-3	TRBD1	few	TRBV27	CASSPGQRSTDTQYF	TGTGCCAGCAGCCCGGGACAGAGAAGCACAGATACGCAGTATTTT
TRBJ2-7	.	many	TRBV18	CASSPSLTYEQYF	TGTGCCAGCTCACCGTCGTTAACCTACGAGCAGTACTTC
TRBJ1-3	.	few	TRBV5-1	CASSSGQGGNTIYF	TGTGCCAGCAGCTCGGGACAAGGCGGAAACACCATATATTTT
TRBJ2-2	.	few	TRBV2	CASKWYGAPGELFF	TGTGCCAGCAAATGGTACGGGGCCCCCGGGGAGCTGTTTTTT
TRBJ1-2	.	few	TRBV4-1	CASSQDKGANYGYTF	TGCGCCAGCAGCCAAGATAAAGGGGCTAACTATGGCTACACCTTC
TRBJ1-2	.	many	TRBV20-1	CSAGPENYGYTF	TGCAGTGCGGGCCCTGAGAACTATGGCTACACCTTC
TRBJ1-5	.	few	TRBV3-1	CASSQARDQPQHF	TGTGCCAGCAGCCAAGCCCGCGATCAGCCCCAGCATTTT
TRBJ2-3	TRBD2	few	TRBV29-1	CSVSRAGGTDTQYF	TGCAGCGTTTCTAGGGCGGGGGGCACAGATACGCAGTATTTT
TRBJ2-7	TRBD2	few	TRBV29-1	CSVAPSTGGPRVEQYF	TGCAGCGTTGCCCCGTCCACGGGAGGGCCTCGCGTCGAGCAGTACTTC
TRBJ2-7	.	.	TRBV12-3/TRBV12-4	CASSLRGIGYEQYF	TGTGCCAGCAGTTTAAGGGGTATCGGATACGAGCAGTACTTC
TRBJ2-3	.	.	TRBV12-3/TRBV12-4	CASSPDGVSTDAQYF	TGTGCCAGCAGTCCAGACGGGGTTAGCACAGATGCGCAGTATTTT
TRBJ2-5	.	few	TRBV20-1	CSASGTYQETQYF	TGCAGTGCTTCCGGGACATACCAAGAGACCCAGTACTTC
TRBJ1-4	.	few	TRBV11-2	CASTQGPTNEKLFF	TGTGCCAGCACCCAGGGGCCCACTAATGAAAAACTGTTTTTT
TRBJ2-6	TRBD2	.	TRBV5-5	CASSLAGFGANVLTF	TGTGCCAGCAGCTTAGCGGGGTTTGGGGCCAACGTCCTGACTTTC
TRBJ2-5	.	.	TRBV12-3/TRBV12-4	CASNLKAGGGETQYF	TGTGCCAGCAACCTAAAGGCCGGTGGGGGGGAGACCCAGTACTTC
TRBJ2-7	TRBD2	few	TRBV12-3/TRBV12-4	CASSLPTSGWDNEQYF	TGTGCCAGCAGTTTACCGACTAGCGGGTGGGACAATGAGCAGTACTTC
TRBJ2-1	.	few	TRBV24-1	CATSEGRQVSNEQFF	TGTGCCACCAGTGAGGGGCGACAGGTTTCCAATGAGCAGTTCTTC
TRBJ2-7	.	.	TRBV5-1	CASRGTSEQYF	TGCGCCAGCAGGGGCACCTCCGAGCAGTACTTC
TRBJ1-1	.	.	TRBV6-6	CASSYSWGRGTEAFF	TGTGCCAGCAGTTACTCCTGGGGGCGTGGGACTGAAGCTTTCTTT
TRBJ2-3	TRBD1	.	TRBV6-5	CASHARDRGSDTQYF	TGTGCCAGCCACGCCAGAGACAGGGGATCAGATACGCAGTATTTT
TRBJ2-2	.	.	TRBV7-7	CASSLGGDGNTGELFF	TGTGCCAGCAGCTTAGGGGGGGACGGTAACACCGGGGAGCTGTTTTTT
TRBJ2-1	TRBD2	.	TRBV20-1	CSASPRGSYNEQFF	TGCAGTGCCTCCCCGCGGGGGTCCTACAATGAGCAGTTCTTC
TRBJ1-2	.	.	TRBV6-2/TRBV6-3	CASSDNYGYTF	TGTGCCAGCAGTGACAACTATGGCTACACCTTC
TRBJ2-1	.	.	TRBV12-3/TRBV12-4	CASSFRASQFF	TGTGCCAGCAGTTTCAGAGCTTCGCAGTTCTTC
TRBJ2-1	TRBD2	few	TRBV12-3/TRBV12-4	CASRAQGLAGGGGEQFF	TGTGCCAGCAGGGCACAGGGACTAGCGGGAGGAGGCGGTGAGCAGTTCTTC
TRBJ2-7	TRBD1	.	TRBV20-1	CGARDAGGKYEQYF	TGCGGTGCTAGAGACGCAGGGGGCAAGTACGAGCAGTACTTC
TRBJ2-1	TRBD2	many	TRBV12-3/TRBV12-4	CASRLSGSSYNEQFF	TGTGCCAGCAGACTTAGCGGGAGCTCCTACAATGAGCAGTTCTTC
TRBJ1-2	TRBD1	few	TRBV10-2	CASSGTGGRSYGYTF	TGCGCCAGCAGTGGGACAGGCGGCAGGTCCTATGGCTACACCTTC
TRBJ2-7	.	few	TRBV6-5	CASSFLATYEQYF	TGTGCCAGCAGTTTTCTAGCTACCTACGAGCAGTACTTC
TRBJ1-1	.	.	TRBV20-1	CSARDLGVMLF	TGCAGTGCTAGAGATCTCGGGGTGATGTTGTTT
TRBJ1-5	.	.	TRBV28	CASTGEWQPQHF	TGTGCCAGCACTGGCGAATGGCAGCCCCAGCATTTT
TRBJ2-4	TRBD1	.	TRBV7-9	CASGRQGRTDIQYF	TGTGCCAGCGGGAGACAGGGGAGGACGGACATTCAGTACTTC
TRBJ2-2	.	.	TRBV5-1	CASSFQGSTGELFF	TGCGCCAGCAGCTTCCAGGGGAGCACCGGGGAGCTGTTTTTT